The text below deals with one TCR beta chain. This sample was included in a study of control samples from healthy donors and cancer patients. Produced via immunoSEQ multiplex PCR; TCRdb's table is partial and in-frame only. The sample has 50,000 to 55,000 clones, 87% seen once; the top ten hold more than 12%. This sequence was found in a man aged 60 to 75 with head and neck cancer. The sample comprised PBMCs.

CDR3 DNA sequence: TGTGCCAGCAGCTTACTCGGCGGGGTCGGAGTGTTCTTC. Protein: CASSLLGGVGVFF. This rearrangement joins TRBV7-2 to TRBJ2-1, with D possibly TRBD2 on 6 matching bases. The CDR3 sequence is 13 residues long. The ends were cut back, 2 bases at V and 15 bases at J, with 17 bases in the middle. Germline V lookup: CDR1 SGHTA, CDR2 FQGNSA.